These T cell receptor beta chains were read from a single sample in a study of immune characterization of retroperitoneal liposarcoma. TCRdb ran MiXCR on the PCR reads and lists one entry per CDR3 protein. The sample lists 10,000 or so distinct CDR3 sequences; 25% to 35% were seen once. What was sequenced was tumor tissue. These receptors all come from a male donor with retroperitoneal liposarcoma. Both conserved end residues are part of each CDR3. The D gene is left open where the match is weak. Expanded clones are given a class, and other clones once, few, many or no size at all.

v_gene	j_gene	d_gene	abundance	CDR3aa	CDR3nt
TRBV6-1	TRBJ2-3	TRBD1	few	CASSEGQGRRTDTQYF	TGTGCCAGCAGTGAAGGACAGGGTAGGAGGACAGATACGCAGTATTTT
TRBV12-3/TRBV12-4	TRBJ2-1	TRBD2	many	CASRGGGAGEQFF	TGTGCCAGCAGAGGCGGGGGGGCCGGTGAGCAGTTCTTC
TRBV11-3	TRBJ2-1	-	-	CASSLGWSGISEEQFF	TGTGCCAGCAGCTTAGGATGGAGTGGGATATCGGAGGAGCAGTTCTTC
TRBV6-1	TRBJ2-7	TRBD2	medium-sized	CASSGTLGLVIEQYF	TGTGCCAGCAGTGGGACACTTGGACTAGTGATCGAGCAGTACTTC
TRBV6-1	TRBJ2-7	-	medium-sized	CASSWGNEQYF	TGTGCCAGCTCGTGGGGGAATGAGCAGTACTTC
TRBV11-2	TRBJ2-5	TRBD2	many	CASSLLAGPQETQYF	TGTGCCAGCAGCTTACTAGCGGGGCCCCAAGAGACCCAGTACTTC
TRBV28	TRBJ2-3	TRBD1	-	CASSDRVASDTQYF	TGTGCCAGCAGTGACAGGGTTGCTTCAGATACGCAGTATTTT
TRBV6-1	TRBJ2-5	-	medium-sized	CASSKAQGEQYF	TGTGCCAGCAGTAAGGCACAGGGTGAGCAGTACTTC
TRBV6-5	TRBJ2-5	-	medium-sized	CASSYYPPPALQPHF	TGTGCCAGCAGTTACTATCCCCCTCCCGCTTTACAGCCTCACTTC
TRBV6-1	TRBJ2-7	TRBD2	-	CASSPRGGRVLAGAKAYEQYF	TGTGCCAGCAGTCCAAGGGGGGGGAGAGTACTAGCGGGAGCTAAAGCCTACGAGCAGTACTTC
TRBV6-6	TRBJ1-2	TRBD1	-	CASSYSTGTVGGYTF	TGTGCCAGCAGTTACTCGACGGGGACAGTGGGTGGCTACACCTTC
TRBV7-8	TRBJ2-5	-	many	CASSLAVEQETQYF	TGTGCCAGCAGCTTAGCGGTAGAACAAGAGACCCAGTACTTC
TRBV7-2	TRBJ2-3	-	once	CASSSRPGEVYEQYF	TGTGCCAGCAGCTCACGCCCAGGGGAGGTGTACGAGCAGTACTTT
TRBV12-3/TRBV12-4	TRBJ2-5	TRBD2	many	CASSLEAWTSGRANEQYF	TGTGCCAGCAGTTTAGAGGCTTGGACTAGCGGGAGGGCCAATGAGCAGTACTTC
TRBV6-8	TRBJ2-7	-	-	CASTSRRTTRDNEQYF	TGTGCCAGCACTTCACGACGGACTACAAGGGACAATGAGCAGTACTTC
TRBV7-4	TRBJ2-5	-	few	CASSLGRGEQYF	TGTGCCAGCAGCTTAGGGAGGGGTGAGCAGTACTTC
TRBV12-3/TRBV12-4	TRBJ2-1	-	many	CASSRDIYNEQFF	TGTGCCAGCAGTCGGGACATCTACAATGAGCAGTTCTTC
TRBV11-3	TRBJ2-1	TRBD2	many	CASSSPGGLTGEQFF	TGTGCCAGCAGCTCACCGGGGGGGCTCACGGGCGAGCAGTTCTTC
TRBV27	TRBJ2-1	-	many	CASRPDSYNEQFF	TGTGCCAGCAGACCTGACAGTTACAATGAGCAGTTCTTC
TRBV27	TRBJ2-7	-	-	CASSLRGVRALNEQYF	TGTGCCAGCAGTTTAAGGGGGGTCAGGGCCCTCAATGAGCAGTACTTC
TRBV6-6	TRBJ2-7	-	many	CASSYSTQTQILAEQYF	TGTGCCAGCAGTTACTCGACACAGACTCAAATCCTGGCCGAGCAGTACTTC
TRBV7-7	TRBJ2-1	TRBD2	many	CASSLEEVRGAQFF	TGTGCTAGCAGCTTAGAGGAGGTGCGGGGGGCCCAGTTCTTC
TRBV6-4	TRBJ2-1	-	-	CASSDSSGTGHNEQFF	TGTGCCAGCAGTGACTCATCCGGGACTGGCCACAATGAGCAGTTCTTC
TRBV6-1	TRBJ2-6	-	medium-sized	CASSELVEDSGANVLTF	TGTGCCAGCAGTGAACTTGTCGAAGACTCTGGGGCCAACGTCCTGACTTTC